This TCR beta chain was observed in a study of T cells in localized non-small cell lung cancer. Findings of the study overall: The appearance of a median approximately 57 of the top 100 tumor clones was seen in adjacent lung. Among the tissues sampled, uninvolved adjacent lung had the highest T cell clonality, above tumor.

This clone has a single count. What it recognizes is unknown. Repertoires were generated with immunoSEQ multiplex PCR, while TCRdb's copy carries only in-frame clones and drops some. The sample contains fewer than 2,000 clones, around 25% of which appear only once. Atypia-free adjacent lung came from at least 2 cm beyond the tumor margin. V lost 6 bases and J lost 7; bases outside the gene matches: 16. The CDR3 totals 16 residues. Looked up from germline, CDR1 is LNHDA and CDR2 is SQIVND (reference sequence). This specimen was normal lung tissue next to the tumor, taken before any cancer treatment. This clonotype was obtained from a female donor aged 60 or older with stage I squamous cell lung carcinoma. The chain employs TRBV19 and TRBJ1-2, with 8 bases fitting TRBD1. For the CDR3, the DNA is TGTGCCAGTAGCCCCGGGATAGGGACAGGAGGGGGTGGCTACACCTTC. The encoded protein is CASSPGIGTGGGGYTF.